One sample yielded the 2 T cell receptor beta chains listed below, sequenced in a study of T cells in Graves' hyperthyroidism and ophthalmopathy. There were TCR beta CDR3 regions amplified from RNA transcripts. An initial round of RT-PCR targeting the TCR CDR3 relied on the HTBI primer set. TCRdb ran MiXCR on the multiplex PCR reads and lists one entry per CDR3 protein. The sample carries hundreds of thousands of distinct CDR3 sequences, roughly a sixth recorded once. The sample taken for sequencing was blood. The receptors stem from a woman in her thirties or forties with Graves' ophthalmopathy.

This clonotype was counted at least ten times. The chain has TRBV7-9 and TRBJ2-1, with D hard to call. The CDR3 spans 11 residues. From germline, CDR1 is SEHNR and CDR2 FQNEAQ (reference sequence). The V end lost 3 bases, the J end lost 5 bases, and 2 bases lay between the germline ends. CDR3 coding DNA: TGTGCCAGCAGCTTCGACAATGAGCAGTTCTTC. Protein sequence: CASSFDNEQFF. Full variable domain (remainder filled in from reference TRBV7-9 and TRBJ2-1): DTGVSQNPRHKITKRGQNVTFRCDPISEHNRLYWYRQTLGQGPEFLTYFQNEAQLEKSRLLSDRFSAERPKGSFSTLEIQRTEQGDSAMYLCASSFDNEQFFGPGTRLTVL.

Ten or more counts support this clonotype. J is TRBJ1-3 and V is TRBV2; 8 bases fit TRBD1. The CDR3 loop spans 14 amino acids. Germline V gives CDR1 SNHLY, CDR2 FYNNEI. With V trimmed by 5 bases and J by 4 bases, 4 bases remained unmatched. CDR3 coding DNA: TGTGCCAGCAGTACCCGGGACAGGGGAAACACCATATATTTT. Its translation: CASSTRDRGNTIYF. Together with reference TRBV2 and TRBJ1-3, the CDR3 gives the full variable domain: EPEVTQTPSHQVTQMGQEVILRCVPISNHLYFYWYRQILGQKVEFLVSFYNNEISEKSEIFDDQFSVERPDGSNFTLKIRSTKLEDSAMYFCASSTRDRGNTIYFGEGSWLTVV.